The 10 T cell receptor beta chains listed next were all sequenced from one sample in a study of shared clonotypes between healthy human individuals. Assay: immunoSEQ multiplex PCR; the TCRdb copy retains only in-frame clones and omits some. The data hold under 2,500,000 clones, with nearly 97% observed a single time. The specimen was naive CD4+ T cells sorted from blood. As to subset: CD45RA+ positively selected. The receptors were gathered from a man between 18 and 29 years old in good health.

About this clone itself: Different DNA sequences within this sample yield the same CDR3. This chain connects TRBV18 to TRBJ1-3; D ambiguous. The CDR3 length is 15 residues. Germline V gene lookup returns CDR1 KGHSH and CDR2 LQKENI. V gave up 0 bases and J gave up 0 bases, with 6 bases separating them. The CDR3: CASSPPGSSGNTIYF. The CDR3 coding sequence is TGTGCCAGCTCACCACCGGGGTCCTCTGGAAACACCATATATTTT.

The genes are TRBV30 and TRBJ2-3, with 7 positions matching TRBD1. This CDR3 has 16 residues. V shed 3 bases, J shed 0 bases, and the junction held 9 bases outside the gene matches. Germline CDR1 reads GTSNPN; CDR2 reads SVGIG (reference sequence). This CDR3 is CAWSARGQVSTDTQYF. In nucleotides, the CDR3 is TGTGCCTGGAGCGCCCGTGGACAGGTGAGCACAGATACGCAGTATTTT.

The chain joins TRBV28 to TRBJ2-3; 9 bases map to TRBD1. Losses at the gene ends were 4 bases for V and 9 bases for J; bases not matched to a gene: 2. From germline, CDR1 is MDHEN and CDR2 SYDVKM. The CDR3 totals 12 residues. In DNA form, the CDR3 reads TGTGCCAGCAGTTCACAGGGGGCGACGCAGTATTTT. Translation gives CASSSQGATQYF.

The V gene is TRBV12-2, the J gene TRBJ1-2. TRBV12-2 is recorded as a pseudogene. The CDR3 consists of 17 residues. CDR3 sequence: CASRPQPGFSFNYGYTF. In DNA, the CDR3 is TGTGCAAGTCGTCCCCAGCCGGGATTTTCCTTTAACTATGGCTACACCTTC.

J is TRBJ2-3 and V is TRBV9; 9 bases line up with TRBD2. Germline V lookup: CDR1 SGDLS, CDR2 YYNGEE. The V segment lost 0 bases and the J segment 5 bases; nucleotides outside the gene matches: 4. The CDR3 length is 15 residues. CDR3 amino acids: CASSVGGSGRDTQYF. The CDR3 DNA follows: TGTGCCAGCAGCGTAGGCGGTAGCGGGAGAGATACGCAGTATTTT.

The rearrangement links TRBV30 to TRBJ1-1; possibly TRBD1 for D (6 bases). The CDR3 runs 15 residues. The germline V gene encodes CDR1 GTSNPN and CDR2 SVGIG (reference sequence). Between the trimmed V and J ends, which lost 1 base and 5 bases, there was a span of 17 bases. The CDR3 sequence is CAWSAYEGVWTEAFF. CDR3 DNA: TGTGCCTGGAGTGCCTATGAGGGGGTGTGGACTGAAGCTTTCTTT.

The CDR3 nucleotides read TGCGCCAGCAGCCAAGATAAGGAGTGGGATGAGCAGTTCTTC. Amino acids: CASSQDKEWDEQFF. The chain combines TRBV4-3 with TRBJ2-1; no clear D gene. Per the germline V gene, CDR1 is LGHNA and CDR2 is YSLEER. The CDR3 length is 14 residues. Between the trimmed V and J ends, which lost 0 bases and 8 bases, there was a span of 11 bases.

The chain couples TRBV12-5 to TRBJ2-7; the D is unclear. The CDR3 is 16 amino acids. Per the germline V gene, CDR1 is LGHNT and CDR2 is FRNRAP. Trimming left V 7 bases short and J 3 bases short, with 22 bases between. The CDR3 DNA reads as TGTGCTAGTGCCCCCTCAGGTATCACCACTTTCTACGAGCAGTACTTC. Translating gives CASAPSGITTFYEQYF.

The chain couples TRBV7-9 to TRBJ1-3; TRBD1 matches 8 bases. Trimming cost V 4 bases and J 2 bases; bases outside gene matches: 4. This CDR3 has 15 amino acids. The germline gives CDR1 SEHNR, CDR2 FQNEAQ (reference sequence). The CDR3 nucleotides are TGTGCCAGCAGCTATCAGGGGGCAACTGGAAACACCATATATTTT. It specifies CASSYQGATGNTIYF.

The CDR3 loop is CASSPMGGKNSPLHF. The CDR3 DNA reads TGTGCCAGCTCACCAATGGGGGGCAAGAATTCACCCCTCCACTTT. The J gene is TRBJ1-6, the V gene TRBV18; D is possibly TRBD1 (6 bases). Per the germline V gene, CDR1 is KGHSH and CDR2 is LQKENI. The CDR3 sequence is 15 residues long. The germline V and J ends were trimmed by 2 bases and 7 bases, with 12 bases remaining between them.